This TCR beta chain was recorded in a study of cytomegalovirus exposure and HLA in healthy donors (TCRdb year 2017). With respect to the entire study: According to an earlier analysis of 450 to 650 of the donors, some 180 million T cells yielded 117 million unique TCR beta sequences and approximately 300 Gb of sequence data. Donor age, sex, ethnicity and CMV serostatus were compiled together with the repertoire data. Among a few hundred genotyped donors of the cohort, an average of approximately 230,000 unique TCR beta nucleotide sequences were sequenced per donor, about a sixth of them non-productive. HLA typing included class I and class II loci at four-digit resolution. To study patterns of TCR occurrence, a later analysis re-analyzed previously published TCR beta repertoires from 666 donors and added high-resolution HLA genotyping. An earlier analysis of 500 to 650 of the donors applied high-throughput TCR beta sequencing to assess whether each TCR beta V gene segment acted as functional or pseudogenic. A later genetic analysis took genome-wide SNP genotypes for about 65% of the 666 donors and used that subset as a discovery cohort. Along with the roughly 670-subject first cohort, a separate validation cohort of over a hundred different subjects was used. Roughly 310 gigabases of sequencing data and tens of millions of unique TCR sequences were included in an early release covering roughly 700 HLA-typed donors. Every repertoire in the discovery cohort had been generated on one and the same sequencing platform. The study profiled the T cell repertoires of approximately 700 subjects by immunosequencing and related them to cytomegalovirus serostatus. The study aimed to test whether cataloging public T cell receptors could reveal signatures of past pathogen exposure. The study combined high-throughput TCR immunosequencing, statistical association of individual TCRs with disease status, and machine learning to predict cytomegalovirus infection status. About five DR-DQ haplotypes were treated as single units for association and clustering because of strong linkage in the cohort. The number of donors typed differed by locus, with roughly 620-640 for A, B, C, DRB1 and DQB1, around 500 for DQA1, 600 to 610 for DPA1, and approximately 470 for DPB1. In the later analysis, no new phenotypic data were used to find candidate immune exposures; instead, reliance was placed on TCR beta sequences and their occurrence across donors. Of the 300 to 500 genotyped donors, approximately 80% were placed in the genetic ancestry cluster associated with self-reported Caucasian donors. The paper's findings and limits, for the study overall: In a later genetic analysis, fewer N-insertions in productive TCRs were reported among donors in an Asian-associated ancestry cluster than the approximately 670-donor mean. The sequencing pipeline was judged likely to have produced a cluster of highly shared sequence variants as a technical artifact. While some public TCRs were present in many individuals, most TCR sequences turned up only very rarely across donors. A total of roughly 160 TCR beta chains were listed by the study as associated with cytomegalovirus. A further reported finding was that TCR beta sequences accurately predicted the HLA-A and HLA-B alleles for most subjects in the first cohort. V-gene and J-gene trimming of TCR beta chains was associated with a missense DCLRE1C variant in a later genetic analysis, and the association was replicated in an independent cohort. In a later analysis, several top co-occurrence clusters were reported to appear linked to parvovirus B19, influenza, CMV and Epstein-Barr virus. The authors suggested that the approach could potentially be generalized to other disease states and immunological phenotypes. Cytomegalovirus status was reported to be diagnosed by the classifier with high specificity and sensitivity in both the original and validation cohorts. Linkage disequilibrium might explain the correlated functional status among segregating V segments, but an unknown experimental factor could not be excluded. A later analysis found that most CMV-associated TCR beta chains appeared HLA-restricted, with HLA associations seemingly driven largely by CMV exposure. Specific HLA alleles were associated with 15,000 to 20,000 TCR beta sequences at a false discovery rate of 0.05 in a later analysis. Because HLA typing was unavailable for some donors at each locus, only the typed subset was used in association tests. In vitro tests confirmed that three of the cytomegalovirus-associated TCR beta chains recognize cytomegalovirus antigens. In an earlier analysis of 587 of the donors, most TCR beta V segments appeared in productive rearrangements about 90% or about 30% of the time, broadly matching IMGT annotations. Strong co-occurrence of HLA alleles, especially DR and DQ, made assigning TCR associations to individual alleles difficult. Presence/absence analyses assumed roughly uniform sequencing depth across donors, an assumption that may not hold. In a later analysis, HLA-associated TCR beta chains showed more clonal expansion and lower generation probabilities than non-associated chains that were equally common. The 87-base-pair reads could not distinguish some IMGT-functional V segments, including TRBV6-2 and TRBV6-3, so those segments were excluded. CMV serostatus was the only immune exposure information available for the cohort. The cohort was sequenced for TCR beta chains only, and without alpha or paired-chain data the features that could be detected were limited. The earlier analysis of 587 of the donors excluded about 16 rarely observed V segments, including chromosome 9 orphons, because counts were too low. A later analysis found that TCR association rates varied across HLA loci, with DRB1 alleles showing the most associated TCRs and HLA-C alleles the fewest.

V was cut back by 10 bases and J by 2 bases, leaving a gap of 3 bases between them. For CDR1 and CDR2, the germline V gene lists LGHNA and YSLEER. Taken from cysteine to phenylalanine, the CDR3 has 9 residues. The retained sequence is limited to the CDR3, 27 bases, with the frame set at the first base. Libraries were built with the immunoSEQ multiplex PCR assay. For the multiplex PCR, a mixture combining 60 forward primers for TCR Vbeta segments and 13 reverse primers for TCR Jbeta segments was used. Amplification of the CDR3 region of rearranged TCR beta genes was performed with a multiplex PCR assay on genomic DNA. Amplified TCR beta libraries were sequenced as 87-base-pair reads on the Illumina HiSeq System. Regarding the original processing steps: A later analysis counted around 72 million unique TCR beta chains across the 666 repertoires, and some 11 million of these chains were shared by at least two donors. A nearest-neighbor algorithm error-corrected the raw reads and collapsed the reads into unique sequences, merging closely related sequences to remove PCR and sequencing errors. CDR3 sequences were aligned to IMGT reference sequences to assign V, D and J gene segments. Each retained sequence needed at least a six-nucleotide match to both a V gene segment and a J gene segment. A rearrangement was called productive if the CDR3 had no stop codons and remained in frame with V and J, and every other rearrangement was called non-productive. Following IMGT convention, CDR3 was defined as the stretch from the second conserved V-encoded cysteine to the conserved J-encoded phenylalanine. In an earlier analysis of around 640 of the donors, sequences lacking an unambiguous match to a single V gene segment were excluded. In an earlier analysis of some 590 of the donors, V segments were called functional above 56.7% productive rearrangements and were called segregating when the between-donor standard deviation exceeded 5%. To diagnose cytomegalovirus status from the catalog of TCR beta chain sequences, a statistical classification framework was built. In a later analysis, TCR nucleotide sequences were compared against IMGT/GENE-DB human TR gene sequences so that V and J genes could be assigned. Using the TCRdist pipeline, a later analysis assigned CDR3 sequences along with most-parsimonious VDJ recombination scenarios. A later analysis defined each TCR beta chain by its CDR3 amino acid sequence plus V-gene family, and excluded reads lacking a unique V-gene family. In a later analysis, 550 to 650 highly shared, low-generation-probability nucleotide sequences were removed to address suspected cross-contamination and a sequencing artifact. For each public chain, a later analysis derived a clonal expansion index from normalized ranks of inferred template counts within each repertoire. In a later analysis, generation probabilities were computed using a VDJ recombination model fitted to out-of-frame rearrangements, and the results were checked against IGoR. In a later analysis, hypergeometric tests were used to score TCR-TCR, TCR-HLA and TCR-CMV co-occurrence, with a repertoire-size bias correction applied to TCR pairs. In a later analysis, false discovery rates were estimated by permuting HLA or CMV assignments 20 times. A later analysis grouped co-occurring TCRs with DBSCAN, adding TCRdist sequence similarity when clustering within HLA-allele-positive subsets. Co-occurrence clustering excluded repertoires with fewer than 30,000 or more than 120,000 public chains, plus five with anomalous nucleotide sharing. This is the immuneACCESS table as TCRdb keeps it, with only in-frame sequences that have V and J called. A part of the clones is gone; compared with another copy, unresolved V genes explain less than half, and the rest is unexplained. V, J and clone size were drawn from that table, and D and trimming were deduced from the DNA. The sample contains some 80,000 clones, 70% to 80% of them found a single time. Jointly, the top ten make up about an eighth of the sample.

As concerns this clone: It lacks a known antigen. No clone much larger than this one lies a single base away; base qualities are absent.

The cohort consisted of 600 or so healthy bone marrow donors. Cohort members were all nominally healthy when sampled, although unrecorded immune exposures were likely present. Of the approximately 700 cohort members, about 290 had a positive CMV serostatus and 350 to 450 had a negative one, while no CMV serostatus was recorded for the donor. Each donor provided a peripheral blood sample, and peripheral blood mononuclear cells were used for TCR beta sequencing. Genomic DNA extraction from the blood cell samples was performed with the Qiagen DNeasy Blood Extraction Kit. Here the chain combines TRBV4-3 and TRBJ2-7; no D segment can be confidently identified. The sequence was collected from a human donor in good health. Sequencing used PBMCs. The CDR3: CANTYEQYF. In nucleotide form, the sequence is TGCGCCAACACCTACGAGCAGTACTTC.